The 27 T cell receptor beta chains given below trace back to one sample, sequenced in a study of blood T cell repertoires in COVID-19. Assay: immunoSEQ multiplex PCR; the TCRdb copy retains only in-frame clones and omits some. This table has around 72,000 clones, about 80% appearing once. Material: peripheral blood. These receptors originate from a human donor in a cohort sampled during active COVID-19.

The chain recombines TRBV3-1 (or the pseudogene TRBV3-2) with TRBJ2-7, with 9 bases identical to TRBD1. This CDR3 has 14 amino acids. Germline CDR1 and CDR2: LGHDT and YNNKEL (reference sequence). The junction had 5 bases not matched to a gene; V was cut back by 2 bases and J by 6 bases. CDR3 region: CASSQSGQGLEQYF. CDR3 bases: TGTGCCAGCAGCCAATCGGGACAGGGTCTCGAGCAGTACTTC.

The chain joins TRBV5-1 to TRBJ2-7; 7 bases line up with TRBD2. The CDR3 sequence is 13 residues long. Germline loops: CDR1 SGHRS, CDR2 YFSETQ. The J segment lost 3 bases and the V segment lost 2 bases, leaving 2 bases of the junction unmatched. The CDR3 nucleotides read TGCGCCAGCAGCTTTACTAGCGACTACGAGCAGTACTTC. It translates to CASSFTSDYEQYF.

The rearrangement uses TRBV5-4 and TRBJ2-1, with 9 positions matching TRBD1. The length of the CDR3 is 16 residues. Losses at the gene ends were 4 bases for V and 1 base for J; bases not matched to a gene: 6. In germline, CDR1 is SGHNT, CDR2 YYREEE (reference sequence). DNA for the CDR3: TGTGCCAGCAGCCCATCGGGGACAGGGTCCTACAATGAGCAGTTCTTC. Translating it yields CASSPSGTGSYNEQFF.

This clone was seen at least ten times. V usage is TRBV4-2 and J usage is TRBJ1-5; D may be TRBD1 (5 bases). V was clipped by 1 base and J by 3 bases, with 10 bases between them. This CDR3 is built from 15 residues. CDR1 is LGHNA, CDR2 YNFKEQ, per germline. CDR3 sequence (DNA): TGTGCCAGCAGCCAAGGGGGCCTCACCAATCAGCCCCAGCATTTT. It codes for CASSQGGLTNQPQHF.

This chain connects TRBV4-1 to TRBJ2-3; D not resolved. The V gene lost 0 bases and the J gene lost 0 bases, with 4 bases spanning the gap. The CDR3 totals 14 residues. Germline CDR1 MGHRA, CDR2 YSYEKL. CDR3 coding DNA: TGCGCCAGCAGCCAAGATCTAAGCACAGATACGCAGTATTTT. It is translated as CASSQDLSTDTQYF.

The chain has TRBV6-2 or TRBV6-3 and TRBJ2-7; D remains ambiguous. The CDR3 consists of 12 residues. Germline V CDR1 and CDR2: MNHEY, SVGEGT. V shed 6 bases and J shed 2 bases, with 8 bases lying between them. For the CDR3, the DNA is TGTGCCAGCAGCTCAAGCGCCTACGAGCAGTACTTC. This codes for CASSSSAYEQYF.

This clone was counted a single time. The rearrangement joins TRBV5-4 to TRBJ2-3, with 7 bases that match TRBD1. This CDR3 contains 15 residues. CDR1 is SGHNT, CDR2 YYREEE, per germline (reference sequence). Trimming at V came to 7 bases and at J to 1 base, leaving 9 bases not matched to a gene. CDR3 sequence reads: CASQSGTEGTDTQYF. The CDR3 DNA reads as TGTGCCAGCCAATCCGGGACAGAAGGCACAGATACGCAGTATTTT.

This chain connects TRBV7-6 to TRBJ1-1; D is uncertain. V shed 3 bases and J shed 3 bases, with 11 bases lying between them. Germline loops: CDR1 SGHVS, CDR2 FNYEAQ. The CDR3 spans 14 residues. The CDR3 sequence: CASSLRDSDTEAFF. CDR3 coding DNA: TGTGCCAGCAGCTTGAGGGATTCGGACACTGAAGCTTTCTTT.

The gene calls are TRBV19 and TRBJ2-5, with D possibly matching TRBD2 (5 bases). The CDR3 has 15 amino acids. The V gene's germline CDR1 is LNHDA and CDR2 SQIVND (reference sequence). V was clipped by 8 bases and J by 3 bases, with 19 bases between them. Here the CDR3 DNA reads TGTGCCAGTTCCTCCTCTTCGGGGTACAAAGAGACCCAGTACTTC. Its translation is CASSSSSGYKETQYF.

The chain recombines TRBV11-2 with TRBJ2-7, with TRBD1 identical over 7 bases. Germline-derived CDR1 and CDR2 are SGHAT and FQNNGV. Unmatched junction bases numbered 7, after V lost 7 bases and J lost 1 base. This CDR3 spans 14 amino acids. CDR3 coding DNA: TGTGCCAGCATCGCCCCGGACAGGTCCTACGAGCAGTACTTC. This sequence encodes CASIAPDRSYEQYF.

This rearrangement joins TRBV11-2 to TRBJ2-3; D is possibly TRBD2 (6 bases). This CDR3 is built from 18 residues. CDR1 and CDR2 (germline): SGHAT, FQNNGV. V was clipped by 1 base and J by 1 base, with 18 bases between them. DNA for the CDR3: TGTGCCAGCAGCTTAGGTCGGGGGAGAGGGCGCGGCACAGATACGCAGTATTTT. Amino acids: CASSLGRGRGRGTDTQYF.

The chain couples TRBV18 to TRBJ2-2; 7 positions match TRBD1. With V trimmed by 4 bases and J by 0 bases, 2 bases remained unmatched. This CDR3 contains 15 residues. CDR1 is KGHSH, CDR2 LQKENI, per germline. Here the CDR3 DNA reads TGTGCCAGCTCACGGGACAGTACGAACACCGGGGAGCTGTTTTTT. Protein: CASSRDSTNTGELFF.

The V and J genes are TRBV3-1 (or the pseudogene TRBV3-2) and TRBJ2-7, with D hard to call. Between the trimmed V and J ends, which lost 4 bases and 4 bases, there was a span of 17 bases. This CDR3 contains 15 residues. In germline, CDR1 is LGHDT, CDR2 YNNKEL (reference sequence). The CDR3 sequence: CASSRGPISYYEQYF. The CDR3 coding sequence is TGTGCCAGCAGCCGCGGCCCCATCTCCTATTACGAGCAGTACTTC.

The chain has TRBV2 and TRBJ2-1; TRBD2 aligns across 7 bases. Germline V CDR1 and CDR2: SNHLY, FYNNEI. This CDR3 contains 15 residues. V was clipped by 2 bases and J by 3 bases; unmatched bases: 4. CDR3 bases: TGTGCCAGCAGTGAATACAGCGGGGTCTACAATGAGCAGTTCTTC. Amino acid sequence: CASSEYSGVYNEQFF. Complete variable domain (other parts from reference TRBV2 and TRBJ2-1): EPEVTQTPSHQVTQMGQEVILRCVPISNHLYFYWYRQILGQKVEFLVSFYNNEISEKSEIFDDQFSVERPDGSNFTLKIRSTKLEDSAMYFCASSEYSGVYNEQFFGPGTRLTVL.

The gene calls are TRBV7-2 and TRBJ2-7; D might be TRBD2 (6 bases). Trimming stripped 4 bases from V and 2 bases from J, with 12 bases between. This CDR3 is built from 14 residues. The germline gives CDR1 SGHTA, CDR2 FQGNSA. In DNA, the CDR3 is TGTGCCAGCAGCTGGGCCACGGGGGCCTACGAGCAGTACTTC. Translation: CASSWATGAYEQYF. The full variable domain, rest sourced from reference TRBV7-2 and TRBJ2-7, is GAGVSQSPSNKVTEKGKDVELRCDPISGHTALYWYRQSLGQGLEFLIYFQGNSAPDKSGLPSDRFSAERTGGSVSTLTIQRTQQEDSAVYLCASSWATGAYEQYFGPGTRLTVT.

This chain links TRBV6-5 with TRBJ1-3, with D possibly being TRBD1 (5 bases). CDR1 and CDR2 (germline): MNHEY, SVGAGI. The CDR3 is 12 amino acids. V lost 8 bases, J lost 4 bases, and 9 bases lay in between. The CDR3: CASASGGNTIYF. CDR3 nucleotide sequence: TGTGCCAGCGCCTCAGGGGGAAACACCATATATTTT.

J is TRBJ2-7 and V is TRBV7-2, with D possibly TRBD2 on 6 matching bases. CDR1 and CDR2 from the germline V gene are SGHTA and FQGNSA. CDR3 size: 16 residues. With 2 bases removed from V and 0 bases from J, the gap between germline ends came to 14 bases. As DNA, the CDR3 is TGTGCCAGCAGCTTATTCGCCGCTAGCGACTCCTACGAGCAGTACTTC. Encoded protein: CASSLFAASDSYEQYF.

This chain links TRBV27 with TRBJ2-7; 9 bases align to TRBD2. V was clipped by 5 bases and J by 3 bases; unmatched bases: 5. CDR3 length: 14 residues. Germline CDR1 and CDR2: MNHEY and SMNVEV (reference sequence). CDR3 sequence (DNA): TGTGCCAGCAGTCGGAGCGGGGGGATCTACGAGCAGTACTTC. It codes for CASSRSGGIYEQYF.

J is TRBJ1-1 and V is TRBV30; 7 positions agree with TRBD1. CDR1 is GTSNPN, CDR2 SVGIG, per germline (reference sequence). The V segment lost 2 bases and the J segment 4 bases; nucleotides outside the gene matches: 7. This CDR3 comprises 14 residues. The CDR3 region has the DNA TGTGCCTGGAGTCCACAGGGGAAGGCCACTGAAGCTTTCTTT. Its protein product is CAWSPQGKATEAFF.

CDR3 sequence (DNA): TGTGCCAGCAGGAAGAGGGCGGGCACTGAAGCTTTCTTT. Translating gives CASRKRAGTEAFF. The rearrangement joins TRBV12-3 or TRBV12-4 to TRBJ1-1; D call uncertain. CDR3 length: 13 amino acids. V was trimmed by 6 bases and J by 4 bases, leaving 12 bases between them.

The chain combines TRBV7-2 with TRBJ2-1, with 11 bases identical to TRBD2. Losses at the gene ends were 4 bases for V and 7 bases for J; bases not matched to a gene: 6. The germline V gene encodes CDR1 SGHTA and CDR2 FQGNSA. The CDR3 loop spans 15 amino acids. CDR3 sequence: CASSSAGLAVNEQFF. The CDR3 nucleotides are TGTGCCAGCAGCTCCGCGGGACTAGCGGTTAATGAGCAGTTCTTC.

This clone was observed a handful of times. The gene calls are TRBV10-1 and TRBJ2-2; tentatively, D is TRBD1 (5 bases). Germline V gene lookup returns CDR1 WNHNN and CDR2 SYGVQD (reference sequence). The CDR3 runs 15 residues. V was cut by 0 bases and J by 2 bases, with 7 bases left in between. CDR3: CASSESTANTGELFF. In DNA form, the CDR3 reads TGCGCCAGCAGTGAGTCGACAGCAAACACCGGGGAGCTGTTTTTT.

The chain couples TRBV4-2 to TRBJ1-2; TRBD1 aligns across 9 bases. CDR3 length equals 16 residues. The V and J ends lost 4 bases and 0 bases, in that order; junction bases with no gene match: 6. Germline assignment: CDR1 LGHNA and CDR2 YNFKEQ. This CDR3 reads CASSPSGTGSNYGYTF. The CDR3 DNA sequence: TGTGCCAGCAGCCCGTCGGGGACAGGGTCTAACTATGGCTACACCTTC.

The chain combines TRBV5-1 with TRBJ1-2; D is unclear. V gave up 0 bases and J gave up 4 bases, with 13 bases separating them. CDR3 size: 15 residues. From germline, CDR1 is SGHRS and CDR2 YFSETQ. This CDR3 is CASSLAGEAGYGYTF. The CDR3 region has the DNA TGCGCCAGCAGCTTGGCCGGGGAAGCGGGCTATGGCTACACCTTC.

This chain uses TRBV15 with TRBJ1-4; D possibly corresponds to TRBD1 (5 bases). CDR1 is LNHNV, CDR2 YYDKDF, per germline (reference sequence). The CDR3 spans 14 residues. Trimming removed 4 bases from V and 7 bases from J, with 13 bases in between. The CDR3 spells CATSKSQGGEKLFF. The CDR3 DNA follows: TGTGCCACCAGCAAGTCTCAGGGCGGTGAAAAACTGTTTTTT.

The rearrangement links TRBV4-2 to TRBJ1-3; D is ambiguous. Germline CDR1 LGHNA, CDR2 YNFKEQ. V was cut by 2 bases and J by 0 bases, with 8 bases left in between. The CDR3 contains 15 residues. The CDR3 is CASSQTGSSGNTIYF. In DNA, the CDR3 is TGTGCCAGCAGCCAAACGGGGAGCTCTGGAAACACCATATATTTT.

The rearrangement uses TRBV30 and TRBJ1-2, with D unresolved. CDR3 size: 16 residues. Germline CDR1 reads GTSNPN; CDR2 reads SVGIG (reference sequence). The V end lost 2 bases, the J end lost 4 bases, and 20 bases lay between the germline ends. As DNA, the CDR3 is TGTGCCTGGAGTACCCCCCTCGGGCTGAGCGGCTATGGCTACACCTTC. Translation gives CAWSTPLGLSGYGYTF.